This TCR beta chain was identified during a study of cytomegalovirus exposure and HLA in healthy donors. Study at large: About 200 million T cells yielded roughly 100 million unique TCR beta sequences, as an earlier analysis found.

Germline V gene sequence: CDR1 SNHLY, CDR2 FYNNEI. Trimming cost V 1 base and J 7 bases, with 10 bases left between them. The CDR3 covers 13 residues. With 60 Vbeta and 13 Jbeta primers, the PCR was carried out. The data were produced by immunoSEQ multiplex PCR, yet TCRdb's version contains in-frame clones alone and is incomplete. The profile covers about 170,000 clones, with around 84% appearing a single time and around 2.5% taken by the ten largest. Turning to this clone: Its target is not known.

Whole-study results and caveats: Rare TCR sequences dominated, though some public TCRs recurred in many donors. Indistinguishability led to the exclusion of some V segments, TRBV6-2 and TRBV6-3 included.

This TCR came from a young man in good health and CMV-seropositive. V is TRBV2 and J is TRBJ1-2, with D perhaps TRBD1 (5 bases). The specimen sequenced was PBMCs. CDR3 bases: TGTGCCAGCAGTGAAGTGGGGCCGGGTGGCTACACCTTC. Translation gives CASSEVGPGGYTF.